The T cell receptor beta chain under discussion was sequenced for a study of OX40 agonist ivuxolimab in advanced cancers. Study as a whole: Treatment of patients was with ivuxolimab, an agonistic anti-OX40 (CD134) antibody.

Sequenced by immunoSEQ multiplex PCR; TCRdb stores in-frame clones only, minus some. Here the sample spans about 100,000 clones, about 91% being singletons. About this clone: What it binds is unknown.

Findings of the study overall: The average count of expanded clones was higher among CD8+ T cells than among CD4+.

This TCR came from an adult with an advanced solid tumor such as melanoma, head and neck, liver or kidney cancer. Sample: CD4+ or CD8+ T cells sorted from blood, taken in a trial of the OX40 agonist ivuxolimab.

The CDR3 reads CASSFGLAGAEQYF. The CDR3 DNA reads as TGTGCCAGCAGCTTCGGTCTAGCGGGAGCCGAGCAGTACTTC. The chain has TRBV7-9 and TRBJ2-7; 10 bases line up with TRBD2. J lost 6 bases, V lost 3 bases, and 5 bases had no gene match. This CDR3 region has 14 residues. CDR1 and CDR2 (germline): SEHNR, FQNEAQ (reference sequence).